This T cell receptor (beta chain) emerged from a study of CD8 T cells in ankylosing spondylitis. TCRdb itself ran the 5' RACE reads through MiXCR, one entry per CDR3 protein. The data show about 250,000 distinct CDR3 sequences, more than 25% seen once. Study conclusions and caveats: Several of the motif variants were reported before in synovial fluid and blood from reactive arthritis.

As for this clonotype: What it binds is not known.

The sample was blood, either unsorted or a sorted T cell fraction (not recorded which). The clonotype originates from a male donor with ankylosing spondylitis or in good health (not recorded which).

CDR3 sequence: CASSSPGVWTATGELFF. Here the CDR3 DNA reads TGTGCCAGCAGTTCACCGGGCGTGTGGACAGCCACCGGGGAGCTGTTTTTT. The J gene is TRBJ2-2, the V gene TRBV27, with D possibly matching TRBD1 (6 bases). V lost 4 bases, J lost 4 bases, and 19 bases lay in between. Germline V lookup: CDR1 MNHEY, CDR2 SMNVEV (reference sequence). This CDR3 region has 17 residues.